The 2 T cell receptor beta chains given below trace back to one sample, sequenced in a study of blood T cell repertoires in COVID-19. The table came from immunoSEQ multiplex PCR; TCRdb's copy has only in-frame clones and leaves some out. The sample shows 100,000 or so clones, approximately 80% of them seen only once. The sequenced sample consisted of peripheral blood. Source of these receptors: a human donor in a cohort sampled during active COVID-19.

CDR3: CASSYLGGAGELFF. In DNA, the CDR3 is TGTGCCAGCAGTTACTTAGGAGGGGCCGGGGAGCTGTTTTTT. The genes are TRBV6-5 and TRBJ2-2; TRBD2 might be the D (6 bases). The length of the CDR3 is 14 residues. Germline V gene lookup returns CDR1 MNHEY and CDR2 SVGAGI. The ends were cut back, 1 base at V and 6 bases at J, with 9 bases in the middle.

The chain recombines TRBV6-5 with TRBJ1-2, with 7 bases that match TRBD1. V was clipped by 5 bases and J by 7 bases; unmatched bases: 10. The CDR3 consists of 14 residues. From germline, CDR1 is MNHEY and CDR2 SVGAGI. CDR3 residues: CASSPGVRGFGYTF. CDR3 DNA sequence: TGTGCCAGCAGTCCGGGGGTCAGGGGGTTTGGCTACACCTTC.